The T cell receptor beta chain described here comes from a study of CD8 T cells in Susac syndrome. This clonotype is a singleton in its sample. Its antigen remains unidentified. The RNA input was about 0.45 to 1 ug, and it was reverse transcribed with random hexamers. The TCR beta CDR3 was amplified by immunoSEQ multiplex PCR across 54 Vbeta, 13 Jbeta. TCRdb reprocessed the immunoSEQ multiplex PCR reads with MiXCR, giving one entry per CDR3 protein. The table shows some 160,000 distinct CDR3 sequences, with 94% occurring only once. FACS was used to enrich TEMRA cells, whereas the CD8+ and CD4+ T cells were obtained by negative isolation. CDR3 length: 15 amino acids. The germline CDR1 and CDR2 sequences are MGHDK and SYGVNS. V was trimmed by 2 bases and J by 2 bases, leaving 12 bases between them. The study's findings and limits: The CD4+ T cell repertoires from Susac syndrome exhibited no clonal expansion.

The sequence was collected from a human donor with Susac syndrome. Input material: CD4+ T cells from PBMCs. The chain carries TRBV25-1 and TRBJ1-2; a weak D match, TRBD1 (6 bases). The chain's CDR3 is CASSELQQGNYGYTF. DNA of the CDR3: TGTGCCAGCAGTGAACTTCAACAGGGAAACTATGGCTACACCTTC.